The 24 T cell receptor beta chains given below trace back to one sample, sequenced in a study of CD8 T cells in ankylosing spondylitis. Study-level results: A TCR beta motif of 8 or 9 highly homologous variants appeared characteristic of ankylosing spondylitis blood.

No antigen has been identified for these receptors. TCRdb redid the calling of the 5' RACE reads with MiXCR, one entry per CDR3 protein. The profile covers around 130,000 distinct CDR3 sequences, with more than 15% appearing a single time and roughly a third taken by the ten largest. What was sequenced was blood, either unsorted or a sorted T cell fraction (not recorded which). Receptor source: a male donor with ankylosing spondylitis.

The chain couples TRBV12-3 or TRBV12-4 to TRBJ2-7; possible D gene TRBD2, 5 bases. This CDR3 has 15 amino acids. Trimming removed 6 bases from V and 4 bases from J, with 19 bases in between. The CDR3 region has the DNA TGTGCCAGCAGCCCACAGCCCAGCGGAGTTTACGAGCAGTACTTC. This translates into CASSPQPSGVYEQYF.

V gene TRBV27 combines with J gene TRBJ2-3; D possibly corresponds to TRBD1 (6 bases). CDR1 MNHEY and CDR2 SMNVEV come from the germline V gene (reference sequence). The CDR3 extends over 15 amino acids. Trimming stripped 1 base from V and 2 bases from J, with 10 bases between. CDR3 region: CASSLWGLTTDTQYF. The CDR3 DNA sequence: TGTGCCAGCAGTTTATGGGGGCTTACCACAGATACGCAGTATTTT.

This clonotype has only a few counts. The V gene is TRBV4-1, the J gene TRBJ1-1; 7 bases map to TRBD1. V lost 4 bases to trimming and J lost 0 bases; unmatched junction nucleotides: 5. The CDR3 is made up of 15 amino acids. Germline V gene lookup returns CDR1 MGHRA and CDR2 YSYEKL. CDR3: CASSPSRGMNTEAFF. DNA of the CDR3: TGCGCCAGCAGCCCTAGCAGGGGGATGAACACTGAAGCTTTCTTT.

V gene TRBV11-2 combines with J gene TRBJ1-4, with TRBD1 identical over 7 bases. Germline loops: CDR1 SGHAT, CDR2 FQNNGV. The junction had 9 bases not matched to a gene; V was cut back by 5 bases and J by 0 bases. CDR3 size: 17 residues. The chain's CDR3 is CASSITGAEATNEKLFF. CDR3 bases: TGTGCCAGCAGCATAACAGGGGCGGAGGCAACTAATGAAAAACTGTTTTTT.

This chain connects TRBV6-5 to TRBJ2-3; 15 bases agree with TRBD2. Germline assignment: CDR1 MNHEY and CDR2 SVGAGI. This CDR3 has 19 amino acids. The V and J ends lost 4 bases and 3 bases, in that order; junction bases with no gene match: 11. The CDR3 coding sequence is TGTGCCAGCAGTTCGCGGACTAGCGGGAGGGCCAAGTATACAGATACGCAGTATTTT. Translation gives CASSSRTSGRAKYTDTQYF.

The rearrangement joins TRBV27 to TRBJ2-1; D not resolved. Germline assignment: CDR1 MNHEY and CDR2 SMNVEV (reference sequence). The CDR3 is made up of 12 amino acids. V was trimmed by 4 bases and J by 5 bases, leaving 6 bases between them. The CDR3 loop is CASSYHNNEQFF. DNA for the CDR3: TGTGCCAGCAGTTACCATAACAATGAGCAGTTCTTC.

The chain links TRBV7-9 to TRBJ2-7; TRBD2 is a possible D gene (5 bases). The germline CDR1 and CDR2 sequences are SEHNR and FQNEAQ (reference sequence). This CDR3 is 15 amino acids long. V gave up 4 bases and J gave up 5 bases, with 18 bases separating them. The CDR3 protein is CASSSSWGARDEQYF. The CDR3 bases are TGTGCCAGCAGCTCGAGTTGGGGTGCGAGGGACGAGCAGTACTTC.

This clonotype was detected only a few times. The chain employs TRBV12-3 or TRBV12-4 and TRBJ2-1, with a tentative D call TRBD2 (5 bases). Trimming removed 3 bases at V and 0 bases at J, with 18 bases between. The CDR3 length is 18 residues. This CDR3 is CASSFTNRPDYSYNEQFF. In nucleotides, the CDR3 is TGTGCCAGCAGTTTTACCAACCGCCCCGACTACTCCTACAATGAGCAGTTCTTC.

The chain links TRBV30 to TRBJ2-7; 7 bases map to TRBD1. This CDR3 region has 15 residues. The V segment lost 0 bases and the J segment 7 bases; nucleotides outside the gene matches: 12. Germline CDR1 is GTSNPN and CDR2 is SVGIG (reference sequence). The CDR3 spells CAWSVRQGTPKEQYF. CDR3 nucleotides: TGTGCCTGGAGTGTGAGACAGGGTACTCCTAAGGAGCAGTACTTC.

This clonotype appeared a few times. The CDR3 here is CASTPAAFASSYEQYF. CDR3 sequence (DNA): TGTGCCAGCACCCCCGCGGCCTTTGCGAGCTCCTACGAGCAGTACTTC. This sequence joins TRBV28 and TRBJ2-7; unclear D gene. The CDR3 loop spans 16 amino acids. The germline V gene has CDR1 MDHEN and CDR2 SYDVKM. V lost 7 bases, J lost 0 bases, and 19 bases lay in between. Full variable domain (remainder filled in from reference TRBV28 and TRBJ2-7): DVKVTQSSRYLVKRTGEKVFLECVQDMDHENMFWYRQDPGLGLRLIYFSYDVKMKEKGDIPEGYSVSREKKERFSLILESASTNQTSMYLCASTPAAFASSYEQYFGPGTRLTVT.

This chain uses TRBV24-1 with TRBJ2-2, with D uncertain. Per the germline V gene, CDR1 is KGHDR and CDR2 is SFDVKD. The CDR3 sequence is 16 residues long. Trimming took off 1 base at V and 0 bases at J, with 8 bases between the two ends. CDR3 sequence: CATSDFGVANTGELFF. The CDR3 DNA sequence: TGTGCCACCAGTGATTTTGGGGTAGCGAACACCGGGGAGCTGTTTTTT.

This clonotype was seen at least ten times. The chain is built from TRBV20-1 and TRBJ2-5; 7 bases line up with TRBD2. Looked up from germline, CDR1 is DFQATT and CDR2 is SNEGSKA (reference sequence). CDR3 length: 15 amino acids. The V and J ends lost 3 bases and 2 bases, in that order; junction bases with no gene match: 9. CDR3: CSARSRDYVQETQYF. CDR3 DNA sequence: TGCAGTGCTAGGAGTCGGGACTACGTACAAGAGACCCAGTACTTC.

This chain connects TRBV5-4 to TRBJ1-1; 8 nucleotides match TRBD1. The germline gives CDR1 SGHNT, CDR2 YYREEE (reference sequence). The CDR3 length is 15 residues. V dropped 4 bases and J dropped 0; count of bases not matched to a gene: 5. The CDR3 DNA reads TGTGCCAGCAGCATCACAGGGGGAATGAACACTGAAGCTTTCTTT. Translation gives CASSITGGMNTEAFF. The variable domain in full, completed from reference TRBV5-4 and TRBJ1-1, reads ETGVTQSPTHLIKTRGQQVTLRCSSQSGHNTVSWYQQALGQGPQFIFQYYREEENGRGNFPPRFSGLQFPNYSSELNVNALELDDSALYLCASSITGGMNTEAFFGQGTRLTVV.

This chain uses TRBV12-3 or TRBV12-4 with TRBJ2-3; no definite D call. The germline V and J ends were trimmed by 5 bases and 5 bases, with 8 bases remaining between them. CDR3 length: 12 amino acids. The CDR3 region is CASSRELDTQYF. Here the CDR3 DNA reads TGTGCCAGCAGTCGTGAACTAGATACGCAGTATTTT.

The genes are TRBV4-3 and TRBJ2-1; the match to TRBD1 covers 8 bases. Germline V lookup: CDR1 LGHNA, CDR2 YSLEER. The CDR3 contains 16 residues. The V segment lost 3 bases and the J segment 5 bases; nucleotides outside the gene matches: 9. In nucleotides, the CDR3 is TGCGCCAGCAGCCAGTCGACAGGGGATATCGACAATGAGCAGTTCTTC. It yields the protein CASSQSTGDIDNEQFF.

The CDR3 DNA sequence: TGTGCCAGCAGCGTTGGGGGCTACACTGAAGCTTTCTTT. It codes for CASSVGGYTEAFF. The chain carries TRBV9 and TRBJ1-1, with D possibly TRBD1 on 6 matching bases. This CDR3 region has 13 residues. CDR1 SGDLS and CDR2 YYNGEE come from the germline V gene. V shed 2 bases and J shed 3 bases, with 8 bases lying between them.

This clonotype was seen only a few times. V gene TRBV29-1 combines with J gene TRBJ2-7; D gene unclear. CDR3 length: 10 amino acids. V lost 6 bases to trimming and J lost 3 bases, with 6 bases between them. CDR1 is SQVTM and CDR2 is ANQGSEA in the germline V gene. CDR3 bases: TGCAGCGTCATCAACTACGAGCAGTACTTC. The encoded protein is CSVINYEQYF.

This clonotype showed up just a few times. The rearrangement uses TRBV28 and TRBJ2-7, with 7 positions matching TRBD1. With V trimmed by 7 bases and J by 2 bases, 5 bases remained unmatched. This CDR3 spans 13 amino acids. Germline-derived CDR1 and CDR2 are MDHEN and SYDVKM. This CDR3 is CASKGTGAYEQYF. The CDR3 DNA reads TGTGCCAGCAAAGGAACAGGGGCCTACGAGCAGTACTTC.

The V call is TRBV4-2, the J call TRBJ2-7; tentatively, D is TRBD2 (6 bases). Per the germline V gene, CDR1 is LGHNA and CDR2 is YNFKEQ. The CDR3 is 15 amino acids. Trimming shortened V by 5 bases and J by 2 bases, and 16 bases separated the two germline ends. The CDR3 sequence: CASSTEIAAAYEQYF. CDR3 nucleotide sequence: TGTGCCAGCAGCACTGAAATAGCGGCCGCCTACGAGCAGTACTTC.

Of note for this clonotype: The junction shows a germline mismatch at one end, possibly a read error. The CDR3 coding sequence is TGCGCCAGCAGCCAAGGACAGGGACTAGCGGGAGTGAAGGGCTACCAGCAGTACTTC. This codes for CASSQGQGLAGVKGYQQYF. The J gene is TRBJ2-7, the V gene TRBV4-1, with 14 bases matching TRBD2. Looked up from germline, CDR1 is MGHRA and CDR2 is YSYEKL. This CDR3 region has 19 residues.

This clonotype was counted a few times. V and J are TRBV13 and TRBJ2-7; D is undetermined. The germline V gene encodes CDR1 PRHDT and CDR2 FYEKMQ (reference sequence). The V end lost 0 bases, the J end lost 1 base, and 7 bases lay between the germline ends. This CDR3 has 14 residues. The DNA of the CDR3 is TGTGCCAGCAGCTTAGGCCGTCTATCCTACGAGCAGTACTTC. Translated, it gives CASSLGRLSYEQYF.

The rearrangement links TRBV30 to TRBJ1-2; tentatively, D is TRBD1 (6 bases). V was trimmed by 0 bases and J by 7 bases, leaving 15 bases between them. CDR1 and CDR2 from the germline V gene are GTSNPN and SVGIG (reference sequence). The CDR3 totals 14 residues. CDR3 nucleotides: TGTGCCTGGAGTGTACAAGGGGGGTTAGGTGGCTACACCTTC. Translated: CAWSVQGGLGGYTF.

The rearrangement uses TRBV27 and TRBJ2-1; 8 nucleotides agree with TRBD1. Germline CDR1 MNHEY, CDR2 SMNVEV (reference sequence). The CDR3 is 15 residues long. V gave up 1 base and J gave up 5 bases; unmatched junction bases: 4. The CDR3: CASSLFQGADNEQFF. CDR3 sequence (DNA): TGTGCCAGCAGTTTATTTCAGGGGGCAGACAATGAGCAGTTCTTC.

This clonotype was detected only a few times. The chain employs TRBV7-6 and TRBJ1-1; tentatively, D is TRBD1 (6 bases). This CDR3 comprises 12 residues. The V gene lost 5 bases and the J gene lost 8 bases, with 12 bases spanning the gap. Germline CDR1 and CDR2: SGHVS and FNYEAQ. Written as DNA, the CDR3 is TGTGCCAGCAGCGGGGACACAGCCGAAGCTTTCTTT. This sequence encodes CASSGDTAEAFF.